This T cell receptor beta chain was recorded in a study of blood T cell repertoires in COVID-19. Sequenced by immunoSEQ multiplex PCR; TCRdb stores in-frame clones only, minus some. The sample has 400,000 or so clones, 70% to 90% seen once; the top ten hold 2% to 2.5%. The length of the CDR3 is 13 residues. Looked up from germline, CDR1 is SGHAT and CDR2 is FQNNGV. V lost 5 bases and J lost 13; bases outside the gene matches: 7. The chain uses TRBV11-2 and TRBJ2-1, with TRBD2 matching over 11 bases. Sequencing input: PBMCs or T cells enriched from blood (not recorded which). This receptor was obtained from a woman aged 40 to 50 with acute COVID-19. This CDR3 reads CASSRETSGTQFF. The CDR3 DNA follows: TGTGCCAGCAGCAGGGAGACTAGCGGGACACAGTTCTTC.